This TCR beta chain was sequenced for a study of blood T cell repertoires in COVID-19. About the research overall: The United States, Italy and Spain provided the acute and convalescent COVID-19 samples. The cDNA or gDNA used as material had been derived from T cells, B-cell-depleted T cells, or PBMCs.

V was shortened by 3 bases and J by 4 bases, with 10 bases between the two germline ends. CDR1 GTSNPN and CDR2 SVGIG come from the germline V gene (reference sequence). The CDR3 runs to 13 residues. In the authors' methods: Quantification of nucleated cells was approximated via reference gene primer amplification. The repertoire was sequenced with immunoSEQ multiplex PCR; TCRdb's copy has only in-frame clones and lacks some. The V and J calls and clone size are taken from that table; D and trimming were inferred from the DNA. The sample lists tens of thousands of clones, roughly 90% occurring once. The sample consisted of peripheral blood. The rearrangement links TRBV30 to TRBJ1-5, with D possibly TRBD1 on 6 matching bases. The source of this sequence is a man aged 55 to 70 with acute or convalescent COVID-19. CDR3 protein: CAWRGQMNQPQHF. Here the CDR3 DNA reads TGTGCCTGGAGAGGACAGATGAATCAGCCCCAGCATTTT.